The 7 T cell receptor beta chains in this list originate from one sample, sequenced in a study of cytomegalovirus exposure and HLA in healthy donors. The data were produced by immunoSEQ multiplex PCR, yet TCRdb's version contains in-frame clones alone and is incomplete. The table lists 200,000 to 300,000 clones, 75% to 90% of them singletons. Sequences were obtained from PBMCs. The receptor source for this set is a woman under 40 in good health and CMV-seropositive.

This clone has a single count. The gene calls are TRBV20-1 and TRBJ1-1; D gene uncertain. Looked up from germline, CDR1 is DFQATT and CDR2 is SNEGSKA (reference sequence). This CDR3 has 11 residues. Deletions cut 3 bases from V and 6 bases from J, with 8 bases between. CDR3 sequence reads: CSARVVAEAFF. In nucleotides, the CDR3 is TGCAGTGCTAGGGTAGTCGCTGAAGCTTTCTTT.

The CDR3 loop is CASSQASGQPGISYEQYF. For the CDR3, the DNA is TGTGCCAGCAGCCAAGCTAGCGGTCAACCCGGGATTTCCTACGAGCAGTACTTC. This chain joins TRBV4-2 and TRBJ2-7, with 7 bases that match TRBD2. V was pared by 1 base and J by 1 base, with 13 bases of the junction left unmatched. Germline V CDR1 and CDR2: LGHNA, YNFKEQ. This CDR3 spans 18 amino acids.

The V and J genes are TRBV4-1 and TRBJ2-7, with 10 nucleotides matching TRBD1. Germline V CDR1 and CDR2: MGHRA, YSYEKL. This CDR3 is built from 18 residues. V shed 4 bases and J 0 bases; nucleotides not matched to a gene: 12. CDR3 in DNA: TGCGCCAGCAGCCGCCAAAGGGGCGGGACAGGGGACTCCTACGAGCAGTACTTC. It translates to CASSRQRGGTGDSYEQYF.

The rearrangement uses TRBV14 and TRBJ2-7, with 13 positions matching TRBD2. Germline CDR1 SGHDN, CDR2 FVKESK. Trimming removed 4 bases from V and 2 bases from J; junction bases left unmatched: 8. The CDR3 contains 17 residues. The CDR3 region has the DNA TGTGCCAGCAGCCGTAGGACTAGCGGGAGTGGGGCCTACGAGCAGTACTTC. This translates into CASSRRTSGSGAYEQYF. The full variable domain, completed using reference TRBV14 and TRBJ2-7, is EAGVTQFPSHSVIEKGQTVTLRCDPISGHDNLYWYRRVMGKEIKFLLHFVKESKQDESGMPNNRFLAERTGGTYSTLKVQPAELEDSGVYFCASSRRTSGSGAYEQYFGPGTRLTVT.

The chain has TRBV5-4 and TRBJ2-2; perhaps TRBD1 as D (6 bases). This CDR3 spans 15 amino acids. Germline V CDR1 and CDR2: SGHNT, YYREEE (reference sequence). V was clipped by 0 bases and J by 4 bases, with 10 bases between them. In nucleotides, the CDR3 is TGTGCCAGCAGCTTGGTAGGACAGAGCACCGGGGAGCTGTTTTTT. Protein: CASSLVGQSTGELFF. The variable domain in full, completed from reference TRBV5-4 and TRBJ2-2, reads ETGVTQSPTHLIKTRGQQVTLRCSSQSGHNTVSWYQQALGQGPQFIFQYYREEENGRGNFPPRFSGLQFPNYSSELNVNALELDDSALYLCASSLVGQSTGELFFGEGSRLTVL.

This sequence joins TRBV7-2 and TRBJ1-5; D call uncertain. CDR1 and CDR2 (germline): SGHTA, FQGNSA. Trimming removed 5 bases at V and 4 bases at J, with 12 bases between. The CDR3 is 14 amino acids. The CDR3 loop is CASSPRSGNQPQHF. As DNA, the CDR3 is TGTGCCAGCAGCCCACGGTCCGGTAATCAGCCCCAGCATTTT. Full variable domain (rest looked up from reference TRBV7-2 and TRBJ1-5): GAGVSQSPSNKVTEKGKDVELRCDPISGHTALYWYRQSLGQGLEFLIYFQGNSAPDKSGLPSDRFSAERTGGSVSTLTIQRTQQEDSAVYLCASSPRSGNQPQHFGDGTRLSIL.

The chain links TRBV6-1 to TRBJ2-7; 10 nucleotides line up with TRBD2. Germline trimming cut 6 bases from V and 11 bases from J; bases unmatched to any gene: 13. Germline V gene data show CDR1 as MNHNS and CDR2 as SASEGT. CDR3 length equals 14 residues. The CDR3 region has the DNA TGTGCCAGCAGATCCGGGACTAGCGTTCAGTCGGAGTACTTC. Its translation is CASRSGTSVQSEYF.